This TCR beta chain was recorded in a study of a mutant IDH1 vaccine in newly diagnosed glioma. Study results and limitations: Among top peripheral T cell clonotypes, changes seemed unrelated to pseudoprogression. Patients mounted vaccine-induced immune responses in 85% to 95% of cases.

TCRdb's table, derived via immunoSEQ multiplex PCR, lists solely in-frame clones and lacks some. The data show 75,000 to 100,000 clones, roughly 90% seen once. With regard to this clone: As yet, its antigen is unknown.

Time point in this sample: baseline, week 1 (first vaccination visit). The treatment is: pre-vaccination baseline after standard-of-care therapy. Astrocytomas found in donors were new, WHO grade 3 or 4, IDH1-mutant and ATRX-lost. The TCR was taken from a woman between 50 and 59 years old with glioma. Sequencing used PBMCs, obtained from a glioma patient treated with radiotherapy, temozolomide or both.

CDR3 in DNA: TGCGCCAGCAACCCCCGAGGGAGCGGGGGCAGTGAGCAGTTCTTC. Amino acid sequence: CASNPRGSGGSEQFF. The rearrangement links TRBV5-1 to TRBJ2-1; TRBD2 matches 8 bases. Per the germline V gene, CDR1 is SGHRS and CDR2 is YFSETQ. Trimming took 6 bases from V and 9 from J; bases not matched to a gene: 14. The length of the CDR3 is 15 residues.